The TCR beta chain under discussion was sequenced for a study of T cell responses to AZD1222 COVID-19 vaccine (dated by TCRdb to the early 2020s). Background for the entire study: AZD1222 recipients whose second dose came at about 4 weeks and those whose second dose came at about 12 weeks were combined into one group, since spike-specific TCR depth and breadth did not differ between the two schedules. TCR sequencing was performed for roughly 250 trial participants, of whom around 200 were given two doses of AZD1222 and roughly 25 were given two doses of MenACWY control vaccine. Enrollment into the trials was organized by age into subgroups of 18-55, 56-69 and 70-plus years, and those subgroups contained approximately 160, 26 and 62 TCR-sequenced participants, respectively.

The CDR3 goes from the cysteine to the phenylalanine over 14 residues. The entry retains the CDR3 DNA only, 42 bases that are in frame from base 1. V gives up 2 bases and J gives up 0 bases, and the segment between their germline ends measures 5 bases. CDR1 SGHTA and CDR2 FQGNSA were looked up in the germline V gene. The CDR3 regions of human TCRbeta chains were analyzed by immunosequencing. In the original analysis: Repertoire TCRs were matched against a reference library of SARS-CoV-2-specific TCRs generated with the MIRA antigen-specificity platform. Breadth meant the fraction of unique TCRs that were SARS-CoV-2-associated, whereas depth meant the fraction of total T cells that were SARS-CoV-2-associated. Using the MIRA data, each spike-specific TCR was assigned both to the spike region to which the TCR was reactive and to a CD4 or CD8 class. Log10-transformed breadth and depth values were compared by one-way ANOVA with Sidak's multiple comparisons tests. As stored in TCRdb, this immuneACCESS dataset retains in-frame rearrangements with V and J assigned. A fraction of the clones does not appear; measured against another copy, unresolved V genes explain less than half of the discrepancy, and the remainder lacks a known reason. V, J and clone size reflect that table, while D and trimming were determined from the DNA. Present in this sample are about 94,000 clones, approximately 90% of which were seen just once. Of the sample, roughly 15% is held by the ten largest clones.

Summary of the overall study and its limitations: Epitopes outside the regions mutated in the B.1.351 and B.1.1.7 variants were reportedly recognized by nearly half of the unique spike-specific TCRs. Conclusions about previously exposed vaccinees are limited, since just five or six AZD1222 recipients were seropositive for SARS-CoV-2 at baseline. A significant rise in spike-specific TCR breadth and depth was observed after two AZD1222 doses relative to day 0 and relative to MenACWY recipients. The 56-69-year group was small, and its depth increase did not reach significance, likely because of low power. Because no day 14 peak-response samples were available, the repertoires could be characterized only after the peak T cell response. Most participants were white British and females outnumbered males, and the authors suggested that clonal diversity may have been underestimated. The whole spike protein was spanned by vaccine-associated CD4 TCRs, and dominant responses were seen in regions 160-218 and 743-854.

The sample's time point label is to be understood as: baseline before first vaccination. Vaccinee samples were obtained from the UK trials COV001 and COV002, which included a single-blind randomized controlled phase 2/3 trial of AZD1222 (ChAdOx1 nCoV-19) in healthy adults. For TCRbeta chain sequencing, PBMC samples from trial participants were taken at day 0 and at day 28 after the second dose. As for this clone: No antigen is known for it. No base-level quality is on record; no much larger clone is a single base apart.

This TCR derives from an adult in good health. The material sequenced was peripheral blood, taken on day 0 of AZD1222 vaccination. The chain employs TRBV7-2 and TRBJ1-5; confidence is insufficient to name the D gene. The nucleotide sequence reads TGTGCCAGCAGCTTATTTCCTAGCAATCAGCCCCAGCATTTT. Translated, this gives CASSLFPSNQPQHF.